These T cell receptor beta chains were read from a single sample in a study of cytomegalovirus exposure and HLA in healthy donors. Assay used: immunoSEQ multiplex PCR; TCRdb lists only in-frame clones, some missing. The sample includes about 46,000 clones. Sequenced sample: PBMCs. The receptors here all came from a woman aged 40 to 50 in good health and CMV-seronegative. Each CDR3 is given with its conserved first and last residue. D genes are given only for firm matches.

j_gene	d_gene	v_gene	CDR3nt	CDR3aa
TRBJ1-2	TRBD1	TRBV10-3	TGTGCCATCAGTGGGGACAGGGTCGTCTACACCTTC	CAISGDRVVYTF
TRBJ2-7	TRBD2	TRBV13	TGTGTCAGCAGCCTTGGACTAGATTTGAACTTC	CVSSLGLDLNF
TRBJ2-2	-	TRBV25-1	TGTGCCAGCAGTGACAGGGGGGCGAACACCGGGGAGCTGTTTTTT	CASSDRGANTGELFF
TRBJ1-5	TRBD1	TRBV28	TGTGCCAGCAGACCAGGGGGGGACAGGGTATTTCATCAGCCCCAGCATTTT	CASRPGGDRVFHQPQHF
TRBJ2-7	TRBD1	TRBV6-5	TGTGCCAGCATGCCCGGGACAGGCTTCTCCTACGAGCAGTACTTC	CASMPGTGFSYEQYF
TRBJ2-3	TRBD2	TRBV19	TGTGCCACCCCCTGGGGGACTAGCGGGACCAGCACAGATACGCAGTATTTT	CATPWGTSGTSTDTQYF
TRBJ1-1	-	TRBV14	TGTGCCAGCAGCACAAGGGGTCCCGCCCGCGAAGCTTTCTTT	CASSTRGPAREAFF
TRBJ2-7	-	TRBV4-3	TGCGCCAGCAGCCAAGATAAGTTAGGAAGGAGGTACGAGCAGTACTTC	CASSQDKLGRRYEQYF
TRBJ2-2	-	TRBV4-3	TGCGCCAGCAGTCCTACTAGCTCCGAGAACACCGGGGAGCTGTTTTTT	CASSPTSSENTGELFF
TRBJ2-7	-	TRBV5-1	TGCGCCAGCAGCTTTGGTCAGGTTGGCGACGAGCAGTACTTC	CASSFGQVGDEQYF
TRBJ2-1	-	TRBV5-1	TGCGCCAGCAGCTTGTTGAGTCGGGAGAACAATGAGCAGTTCTTC	CASSLLSRENNEQFF
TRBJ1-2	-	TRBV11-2	TGTGCCAGCAGCTTAGCCCAAGGGGACTATGGCTACACCTTC	CASSLAQGDYGYTF
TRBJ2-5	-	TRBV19	TGTGCCAGTAGTCAGGGGGGCCCCTCAAGTTATCAAGAGACCCAGTACTTC	CASSQGGPSSYQETQYF
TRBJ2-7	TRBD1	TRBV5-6	TGTGCCAGCAGCTTCAGGGGGAGCTACGAGCAGTACTTC	CASSFRGSYEQYF
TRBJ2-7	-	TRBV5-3	TGTGCCAGAAGCCTATCGGGACAAGGATACGAGCAGTACTTC	CARSLSGQGYEQYF
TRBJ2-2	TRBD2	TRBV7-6	TGTGCCAGCAGCTTAGAGGCTAGCGGGAGGGACCTAAACCCAACCGGGGAGCTGTTTTTT	CASSLEASGRDLNPTGELFF
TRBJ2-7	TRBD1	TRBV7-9	TGTGCCAGCAGCCGATCCGGGACAGCGACCTACGAGCAGTACTTC	CASSRSGTATYEQYF
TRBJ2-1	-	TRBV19	TGTGCCAGTAGTATACCCACAGGGAGCTACAATGAGCAGTTCTTC	CASSIPTGSYNEQFF
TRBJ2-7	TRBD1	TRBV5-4	TGTGCCAGCAGCCCGGGACAGCCCGCCTACGAGCAGTACTTC	CASSPGQPAYEQYF
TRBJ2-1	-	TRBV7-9	TGTGCCAGCAGCTTAACCTACTCGGACAGAGGGAATGAGCAGTTCTTC	CASSLTYSDRGNEQFF
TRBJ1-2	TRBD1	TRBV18	TGTGCCAGCTCACAGACGAGAGGGGGCCGGGACTATGGCTACACCTTC	CASSQTRGGRDYGYTF
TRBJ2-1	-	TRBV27	TGTGCCAGCAGTTTTGGGACTGACTACAATGAGCAGTTCTTC	CASSFGTDYNEQFF
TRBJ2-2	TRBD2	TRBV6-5	TGTGCCAGCAGAGGACTAGTCGGGAACACCGGGGAGCTGTTTTTT	CASRGLVGNTGELFF
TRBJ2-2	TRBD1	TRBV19	TGTGCCAGCGGGACAGATAACACCGGGGAGCTGTTTTTT	CASGTDNTGELFF
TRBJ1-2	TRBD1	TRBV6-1	TGTGCCAGCAGTTTATCGACAGGGGATGGCTACACCTTC	CASSLSTGDGYTF
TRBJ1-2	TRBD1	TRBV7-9	TGTGCCAGCAGCTTAGAGGAGACAGGGAGTATCTATGGCTACACCTTC	CASSLEETGSIYGYTF
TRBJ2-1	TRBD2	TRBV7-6	TGTGCCAGCAGCTTACGAGCGTCGGGAGGGCCCGCCTACAATGAGCAGTTCTTC	CASSLRASGGPAYNEQFF
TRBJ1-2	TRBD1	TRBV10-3	TGTGCCATCAGTGAGTTCCCGACAGGGGAGGATGGCTACACCTTC	CAISEFPTGEDGYTF
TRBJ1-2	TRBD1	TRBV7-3	TGTGCCAGCAGCCCGGGACAGGGCTATGGCTACACCTTC	CASSPGQGYGYTF
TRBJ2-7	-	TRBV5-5	TGTGCCAGCAGCTTGGTCGGCAGCGCCTACGAGCAGTACTTC	CASSLVGSAYEQYF
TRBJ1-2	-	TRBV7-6	TGTGCCAGCAGCCCGAACCCGGGACTCGGATATGGCTACACCTTC	CASSPNPGLGYGYTF
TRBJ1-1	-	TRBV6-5	TGTGCCAGCAGCAGGGGACAAAACACTGAAGCTTTCTTT	CASSRGQNTEAFF
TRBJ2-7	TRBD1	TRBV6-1	TGTGCCAGCAATCCGGGACAGGGGTCTGACGAGCAGTACTTC	CASNPGQGSDEQYF
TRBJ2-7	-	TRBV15	TGTGCCACCAGCCTAGGGGAAGTCGGCGCCTACGAGCAGTACTTC	CATSLGEVGAYEQYF
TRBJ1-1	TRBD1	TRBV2	TGTGCCAGCAGGGCAGGACAGGGGGAGTCCAACGGGGCGGGCACTGAAGCTTTCTTT	CASRAGQGESNGAGTEAFF
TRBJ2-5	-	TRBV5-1	TGCGCCAGCAGCTTGTCGCCTAGCCTTTGGGAGACCCAGTACTTC	CASSLSPSLWETQYF
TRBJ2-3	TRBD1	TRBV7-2	TGTGCCAGCAGCTCCGGACAGGGGGCGGATACGCAGTATTTT	CASSSGQGADTQYF
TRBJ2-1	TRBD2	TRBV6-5	TGTGCCAGCAGTTCCCATGGGCGGGAGGGCCGGTATGAGCAGTTCTTC	CASSSHGREGRYEQFF
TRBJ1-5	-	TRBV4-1	TGCGCCAGCAGCCAAGGGGCAGTTAGCAATCAGCCCCAGCATTTT	CASSQGAVSNQPQHF
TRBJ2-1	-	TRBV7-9	TGTGCCAGCGCGACACCCGGGACTCACTACAATGAGCAGTTCTTC	CASATPGTHYNEQFF
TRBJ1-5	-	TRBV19	TGTGCCAGTAGTGGATCAGGGGATCAGCCCCAGCATTTT	CASSGSGDQPQHF
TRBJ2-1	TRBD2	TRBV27	TGTGCCAGCAGCCAGGGACTAGAGTACAATGAGCAGTTCTTC	CASSQGLEYNEQFF
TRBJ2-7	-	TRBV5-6	TGTGCCAGCAGCTTGCGGGATTACGAGCAGTACTTC	CASSLRDYEQYF